This T cell receptor (beta chain) originates from a study of naive and memory T cell subsets. Study-level findings and limits: Naive and memory subsets had different power law exponents for TCR abundance.

Trimming shortened V by 4 bases and J by 2 bases, and 16 bases separated the two germline ends. Germline values: CDR1 SGHDT, CDR2 YYEEEE. This CDR3 is 15 amino acids long. The beta constant-region primer was an equimolar mix of two oligonucleotides covering TRBC1 and TRBC2. TCRdb re-analysed the UMI-ligation and nested PCR reads in MiXCR, keeping a single row per CDR3 protein. The sample includes roughly 20,000 distinct CDR3 sequences, roughly 9.6% of them seen just once. This clonotype was observed a handful of times. Its antigen is not known. The receptor's source is a human donor in good health. The rearrangement joins TRBV5-6 to TRBJ2-7; D ambiguous. Sequenced material: central memory CD8+ T cells from blood. CDR3 amino acids: CASSPKPLLAYEQYF. The DNA of the CDR3 is TGTGCCAGCAGCCCGAAGCCGCTTCTTGCCTACGAGCAGTACTTC.